Below are 27 T cell receptor beta chains sequenced from a single sample in a study of T-cell reconstitution after alpha-beta-depleted transplantation in children. Molecular barcoding with unique molecular identifiers was used for the TCRbeta library. TCRdb fed the PCR reads into MiXCR, producing one record per CDR3 protein. The sample yields about 980,000 distinct CDR3 sequences, around 30% seen once. This specimen was PBMCs, mostly from graft donor cells, taken 360 days after TCRalphabeta/CD19-depleted stem cell transplant. The receptors come from a boy under two years old who had a stem cell transplant for SCID, so the T cells may come from the graft donor.

This clonotype was observed a handful of times. V and J are TRBV7-9 and TRBJ2-7, with TRBD2 matching 7 bases. The CDR3 totals 15 residues. The germline V gene encodes CDR1 SEHNR and CDR2 FQNEAQ (reference sequence). Trimming at V came to 0 bases and at J to 2 bases, leaving 4 bases not matched to a gene. CDR3 in DNA: TGTGCCAGCAGCTTAGCGCGGGACTATACCTACGAGCAGTACTTC. It yields the protein CASSLARDYTYEQYF.

This clonotype was detected only a few times. The chain has TRBV9 and TRBJ1-5; D is unclear. The V end lost 6 bases, the J end lost 1 base, and 2 bases lay between the germline ends. The germline CDR1 and CDR2 sequences are SGDLS and YYNGEE. The CDR3 runs 11 residues. This chain's CDR3 is CASKSNQPQHF. The CDR3 region has the DNA TGTGCCAGCAAGAGCAATCAGCCCCAGCATTTT.

The rearrangement uses TRBV27 and TRBJ2-5; 8 nucleotides match TRBD2. CDR1 is MNHEY and CDR2 is SMNVEV in the germline V gene (reference sequence). V shed 6 bases and J 4 bases; nucleotides not matched to a gene: 13. This CDR3 is 16 amino acids long. The CDR3 sequence: CASRRAGTRGVETQYF. Here the CDR3 DNA reads TGTGCCAGCAGACGTGCCGGGACTAGGGGTGTAGAGACCCAGTACTTC.

A few counts support this clonotype. CDR3 bases: TGTGCCAGCAGCTTAACCCCTATTTCCGGGGAGCTGTTTTTT. Amino acids: CASSLTPISGELFF. The genes are TRBV7-2 and TRBJ2-2; D gene unclear. Germline V gene lookup returns CDR1 SGHTA and CDR2 FQGNSA. Trimming removed 2 bases from V and 6 bases from J, with 10 bases in between. The CDR3 runs to 14 residues.

This clonotype was observed a handful of times. The chain uses TRBV9 and TRBJ2-1, with 7 bases aligning to TRBD2. This CDR3 is built from 18 residues. J was trimmed by 0 bases and V by 0 bases; bases with no gene match: 9. CDR1 and CDR2 from the germline V gene are SGDLS and YYNGEE. Here the CDR3 DNA reads TGTGCCAGCAGCGTAGGTCTAGCGGCCATCTCCTCCTACAATGAGCAGTTCTTC. Translating it yields CASSVGLAAISSYNEQFF. The full variable domain, rest sourced from reference TRBV9 and TRBJ2-1, is DSGVTQTPKHLITATGQRVTLRCSPRSGDLSVYWYQQSLDQGLQFLIQYYNGEERAKGNILERFSAQQFPDLHSELNLSSLELGDSALYFCASSVGLAAISSYNEQFFGPGTRLTVL.

The chain has TRBV9 and TRBJ2-2; D unclear. This CDR3 region has 14 residues. Germline V gene sequence: CDR1 SGDLS, CDR2 YYNGEE. The ends were cut back, 4 bases at V and 6 bases at J, with 13 bases in the middle. CDR3 DNA: TGTGCCAGCAGCCCTCTCTTAGGCGCCGGGGAGCTGTTTTTT. It codes for CASSPLLGAGELFF. The full variable domain, with the rest looked up from reference TRBV9 and TRBJ2-2, is DSGVTQTPKHLITATGQRVTLRCSPRSGDLSVYWYQQSLDQGLQFLIQYYNGEERAKGNILERFSAQQFPDLHSELNLSSLELGDSALYFCASSPLLGAGELFFGEGSRLTVL.

This chain links TRBV12-3 or TRBV12-4 with TRBJ2-7; D uncertain. The CDR3 length is 12 residues. Between the trimmed V and J ends, which lost 3 bases and 6 bases, there was a span of 9 bases. CDR3 residues: CASSFHPTEQYF. The CDR3 region has the DNA TGTGCCAGCAGTTTTCATCCCACCGAGCAGTACTTC.

This chain uses TRBV29-1 with TRBJ2-7; 12 positions agree with TRBD2. V was clipped by 4 bases and J by 10 bases; unmatched bases: 8. The CDR3 covers 13 residues. Germline lookup yields CDR1 SQVTM and CDR2 ANQGSEA. The DNA for the CDR3 is TGCAGCGTTGCCACTAGCGGGGGGTTTGGACAGTACTTC. Residues: CSVATSGGFGQYF.

CDR3: CASSSAGGMEYEQFF. The CDR3, as DNA: TGTGCCAGCAGTTCGGCAGGGGGCATGGAGTATGAGCAGTTCTTC. This rearrangement joins TRBV28 to TRBJ2-1; TRBD1 matches at 8 bases. J lost 8 bases, V lost 4 bases, and 10 bases had no gene match. This CDR3 is 15 amino acids long. Germline values: CDR1 MDHEN, CDR2 SYDVKM.

This clonotype has only one observation. The chain recombines TRBV29-1 with TRBJ2-1; tentative D call: TRBD2 (6 bases). V shed 6 bases and J shed 0 bases, with 12 bases lying between them. CDR1 and CDR2 (germline): SQVTM, ANQGSEA. The CDR3 consists of 14 residues. The chain's CDR3 is CSVTPEGSYNEQFF. CDR3 nucleotides: TGCAGCGTGACCCCGGAGGGCTCCTACAATGAGCAGTTCTTC.

The chain recombines TRBV6-2 or TRBV6-3 with TRBJ2-1; 12 nucleotides align to TRBD2. This CDR3 contains 18 residues. Germline values: CDR1 MNHEY, CDR2 SVGEGT. J gave up 9 bases and V 4 bases, and 16 bases lay outside the gene matches. The CDR3 DNA reads as TGTGCCAGCAGTTCCCTTCTCTCGGCTAGCGGGGGGGCACGTGAGCAGTTCTTC. Protein product: CASSSLLSASGGAREQFF.

The CDR3: CASSLASRVSEQYF. In DNA form, the CDR3 reads TGTGCCAGCAGCTTAGCCTCCAGGGTGAGTGAGCAGTACTTC. J is TRBJ2-7 and V is TRBV7-9; TRBD1 might be the D (5 bases). Germline CDR1 is SEHNR and CDR2 is FQNEAQ (reference sequence). There are 14 residues in the CDR3. Trimming stripped 0 bases from V and 7 bases from J, with 13 bases between.

This clonotype has at least ten counts. The chain recombines TRBV12-3 or TRBV12-4 with TRBJ2-7; 9 nucleotides match TRBD2. This CDR3 has 15 amino acids. Trimming cost V 1 base and J 2 bases; bases outside gene matches: 3. The CDR3 DNA reads TGTGCCAGCAGTTTAGGTCTAGCGGGAACCTACGAGCAGTACTTC. Translating it yields CASSLGLAGTYEQYF.

This clonotype was counted many times. The chain is built from TRBV7-9 and TRBJ2-3; 10 bases agree with TRBD1. The J segment lost 2 bases and the V segment lost 7 bases, leaving 6 bases of the junction unmatched. The CDR3 is 15 residues long. Germline-derived CDR1 and CDR2 are SEHNR and FQNEAQ (reference sequence). The CDR3: CASTRDRGSTDTQYF. The CDR3 coding sequence is TGTGCCAGCACCCGGGACAGGGGATCCACAGATACGCAGTATTTT.

In its sample, this clonotype was seen once. The chain links TRBV19 to TRBJ1-6, with TRBD1 matching 7 bases. The V gene end was trimmed by 8 bases and the J gene end by 13 bases; junction bases not matched to a gene: 8. The CDR3 loop spans 12 amino acids. Germline assignment: CDR1 LNHDA and CDR2 SQIVND (reference sequence). The CDR3 coding sequence is TGTGCCAGTGGGGACAGTAGGTTGCCCCTCCACTTT. Translated: CASGDSRLPLHF.

The chain uses TRBV3-1 and TRBJ2-3; weak D call: TRBD2 (6 bases). The germline V gene encodes CDR1 LGHDT and CDR2 YNNKEL (reference sequence). Deletions cut 1 base from V and 2 bases from J, with 10 bases between. The CDR3 loop spans 15 amino acids. This chain's CDR3 is CASSQGKLATDTQYF. The CDR3 region has the DNA TGTGCCAGCAGCCAAGGGAAACTAGCCACAGATACGCAGTATTTT.

This clonotype was recorded a few times. The chain links TRBV30 to TRBJ1-1; D is ambiguous. The germline V and J ends were trimmed by 4 bases and 2 bases, with 11 bases remaining between them. Germline CDR1 reads GTSNPN; CDR2 reads SVGIG (reference sequence). The length of the CDR3 is 13 residues. The CDR3 is CAWIRHPNTEAFF. CDR3 DNA: TGTGCCTGGATAAGGCACCCTAACACTGAAGCTTTCTTT.

This chain connects TRBV9 to TRBJ1-2; D gene unclear. V lost 4 bases, J lost 4 bases, and 14 bases lay in between. The CDR3 totals 14 residues. Germline V lookup: CDR1 SGDLS, CDR2 YYNGEE. The CDR3 loop reads CASSTERARYGYTF. The CDR3 nucleotides are TGTGCCAGCAGCACCGAAAGGGCTCGCTATGGCTACACCTTC.

The CDR3 bases are TGTGCCAGCAGCCAAGACGTAATAGGGACGCGGGGCACCGGGGAGCTGTTTTTT. Protein sequence: CASSQDVIGTRGTGELFF. This chain joins TRBV4-2 and TRBJ2-2, with D possibly matching TRBD2 (6 bases). The V gene's germline CDR1 is LGHNA and CDR2 YNFKEQ. The CDR3 has 18 amino acids. Trimming stripped 0 bases from V and 4 bases from J, with 18 bases between.

This clonotype was seen only a few times. The genes are TRBV10-1 and TRBJ2-5, with D possibly being TRBD1 or TRBD2 (5 bases each). The CDR3 is made up of 14 amino acids. Trimming took 1 base from V and 5 from J, leaving 11 bases between them. Germline values: CDR1 WNHNN, CDR2 SYGVQD (reference sequence). The CDR3 coding sequence is TGCGCCAGCAGTGAGTGGGGACGTGGGGAGACCCAGTACTTC. Encoded protein: CASSEWGRGETQYF.

The chain combines TRBV20-1 with TRBJ2-1; 10 positions agree with TRBD2. The CDR3 is made up of 16 amino acids. The junction had 10 bases not matched to a gene; V was cut back by 0 bases and J by 8 bases. Germline V gene sequence: CDR1 DFQATT, CDR2 SNEGSKA (reference sequence). This CDR3 reads CSARDRAAGGNYEQFF. For the CDR3, the DNA is TGCAGTGCTAGAGATAGGGCAGCGGGGGGGAATTATGAGCAGTTCTTC.

The chain links TRBV19 to TRBJ1-5; TRBD1 matches 9 bases. J gave up 6 bases and V 2 bases, and 8 bases lay outside the gene matches. CDR3 length: 16 amino acids. Germline V gives CDR1 LNHDA, CDR2 SQIVND (reference sequence). CDR3 loop: CASSISTGGFGQPQHF. The CDR3 region has the DNA TGTGCCAGTAGTATATCAACAGGGGGCTTCGGTCAGCCCCAGCATTTT.

This clonotype was observed a few times. The V gene is TRBV20-1, the J gene TRBJ2-1; either TRBD1 or TRBD2 may fit D (6 bases each). The CDR3 totals 15 residues. Looked up from germline, CDR1 is DFQATT and CDR2 is SNEGSKA (reference sequence). V was pared by 6 bases and J by 8 bases, with 23 bases between. The chain's CDR3 is CSAITRRVRGDEQFF. CDR3 DNA sequence: TGCAGTGCAATCACTCGCCGCGTTAGGGGGGATGAGCAGTTCTTC.

The genes are TRBV7-2 and TRBJ2-7; a weak D match, TRBD1 (5 bases). From germline, CDR1 is SGHTA and CDR2 FQGNSA. Between the trimmed V and J ends, which lost 1 base and 2 bases, there was a span of 12 bases. There are 15 residues in the CDR3. The CDR3, as DNA: TGTGCCAGCAGCTTAGTCGCGGACACAACCTACGAGCAGTACTTC. Encoded protein: CASSLVADTTYEQYF. The complete variable domain, with remaining parts taken from reference TRBV7-2 and TRBJ2-7, reads GAGVSQSPSNKVTEKGKDVELRCDPISGHTALYWYRQSLGQGLEFLIYFQGNSAPDKSGLPSDRFSAERTGGSVSTLTIQRTQQEDSAVYLCASSLVADTTYEQYFGPGTRLTVT.

This clonotype has only a few counts. J is TRBJ1-4 and V is TRBV29-1, with TRBD1 as a possible D gene (5 bases). V lost 4 bases to trimming and J lost 8 bases, with 11 bases between them. The CDR3 loop spans 12 amino acids. CDR1 is SQVTM, CDR2 ANQGSEA, per germline. CDR3 residues: CSVGRQGEKLFF. CDR3 DNA: TGCAGCGTTGGAAGGCAGGGAGAAAAACTGTTTTTT.

The chain couples TRBV20-1 to TRBJ2-7; weak D call: TRBD1 (6 bases). This CDR3 has 14 amino acids. Looked up from germline, CDR1 is DFQATT and CDR2 is SNEGSKA (reference sequence). The V and J ends lost 5 bases and 2 bases respectively, with 16 bases between them. This CDR3 is CSAVYGTLTYEQYF. CDR3 in DNA: TGCAGTGCTGTATACGGGACATTGACCTACGAGCAGTACTTC.

The chain carries TRBV2 and TRBJ2-2; D perhaps matches TRBD2 (5 bases). The germline CDR1 and CDR2 sequences are SNHLY and FYNNEI. This CDR3 is 13 amino acids long. Trimming removed 4 bases from V and 6 bases from J, with 9 bases in between. This CDR3 is CASSVRGAGELFF. CDR3 in DNA: TGTGCCAGCAGTGTCCGGGGTGCCGGGGAGCTGTTTTTT.